This passage covers 7 T cell receptor beta chains from one sample sequenced in a study of blood T cell repertoires in COVID-19. The method was immunoSEQ multiplex PCR; TCRdb's version includes in-frame clones alone and lacks a portion of them. The sample carries approximately 140,000 clones, just over 85% recorded once. The sample was peripheral blood. These receptors were taken from an older woman with acute or convalescent COVID-19.

This chain links TRBV9 with TRBJ2-1; 13 bases are a match to TRBD2. Germline-derived CDR1 and CDR2 are SGDLS and YYNGEE. J gave up 9 bases and V 2 bases, and 8 bases lay outside the gene matches. CDR3 length: 16 amino acids. The CDR3: CASSVQGLAGIREQFF. CDR3 DNA sequence: TGTGCCAGCAGCGTCCAGGGACTAGCGGGGATTCGTGAGCAGTTCTTC.

J is TRBJ2-7 and V is TRBV7-9, with 8 bases lining up with TRBD1. V dropped 3 bases and J dropped 5; count of bases not matched to a gene: 6. The CDR3 length is 14 residues. Germline values: CDR1 SEHNR, CDR2 FQNEAQ (reference sequence). The CDR3, as DNA: TGTGCCAGCAGCTTCCCGGACAGGGACCACGAGCAGTACTTC. Residues: CASSFPDRDHEQYF. Variable domain in full (rest from reference TRBV7-9 and TRBJ2-7): DTGVSQNPRHKITKRGQNVTFRCDPISEHNRLYWYRQTLGQGPEFLTYFQNEAQLEKSRLLSDRFSAERPKGSFSTLEIQRTEQGDSAMYLCASSFPDRDHEQYFGPGTRLTVT.

CDR3 nucleotide sequence: TGTGCCAGCAGTGGGACAGGGGGCGCCGGAGCCAAAAACATTCAGTACTTC. Translated: CASSGTGGAGAKNIQYF. The rearrangement joins TRBV6-1 to TRBJ2-4; TRBD1 matches 11 bases. V was clipped by 4 bases and J by 0 bases; unmatched bases: 5. CDR3 length equals 17 residues. Germline CDR1 is MNHNS and CDR2 is SASEGT.

This clone was observed once. The rearrangement joins TRBV5-1 to TRBJ1-2; D is possibly TRBD1 (6 bases). Trimming shortened V by 3 bases and J by 7 bases, and 19 bases separated the two germline ends. Germline assignment: CDR1 SGHRS and CDR2 YFSETQ. This CDR3 has 15 amino acids. CDR3 nucleotides: TGCGCCAGCAGCTCAACGGCCGGGACATCGCCTGGCTACACCTTC. Its translation is CASSSTAGTSPGYTF.

The genes are TRBV11-2 and TRBJ1-2; a possible D gene is TRBD1 (6 bases). Per the germline V gene, CDR1 is SGHAT and CDR2 is FQNNGV. This CDR3 has 12 residues. Between the trimmed V and J ends, which lost 2 bases and 6 bases, there was a span of 7 bases. This chain's CDR3 is CASSLSGDGYTF. CDR3 in DNA: TGTGCCAGCAGCTTATCAGGGGATGGCTACACCTTC.

CDR3 coding DNA: TGTGCCACCCTGGAGGGGGGACAGGGGGCGGTCGCCTACGAGCAGTACTTC. It specifies CATLEGGQGAVAYEQYF. The J gene is TRBJ2-7, the V gene TRBV28; 12 positions agree with TRBD1. Losses at the gene ends were 10 bases for V and 2 bases for J; bases not matched to a gene: 15. Germline-derived CDR1 and CDR2 are MDHEN and SYDVKM. The CDR3 consists of 17 residues.

V usage is TRBV5-1 and J usage is TRBJ1-1, with D tentatively TRBD1 (5 bases). V lost 4 bases and J 2 bases, leaving 15 bases between the germline ends. The CDR3 has 15 residues. CDR1 SGHRS and CDR2 YFSETQ come from the germline V gene. The CDR3 nucleotides read TGCGCCAGCAGCCGGTCTGGGGCCATTAACACTGAAGCTTTCTTT. Protein sequence: CASSRSGAINTEAFF.